The clone carrying this T cell receptor (beta chain) has more than one count but fewer than ten. Its specificity is not known. One entry per CDR3 protein, called by TCRdb with MiXCR from the 5' RACE reads. Among hundreds of thousands of distinct CDR3 sequences listed, 15% to 20% were seen once. This sample was included in a study of T-cell memory formation after mild COVID-19. Turning to the study itself: Clustering of TCRs was largely donor specific. Regarding the study as a whole: CD4+ contracting clones lay mainly in CM and EM, CD8+ ones in EMRA.

This CDR3 spans 13 amino acids. Germline CDR1 SGHNT, CDR2 YYREEE (reference sequence). V lost 5 bases and J 6 bases, leaving 9 bases between the germline ends. The TCR originated in a young man who had mild COVID-19 (a few samples of this study predate the infection). Cell type and time point are not known. This chain connects TRBV5-4 to TRBJ1-6, with D uncertain. Input material: PBMCs or a T cell subset sorted from them (not recorded which). CDR3 sequence reads: CASSWETNSPLHF. The CDR3 DNA is TGTGCCAGCAGTTGGGAGACTAATTCACCCCTCCACTTT.